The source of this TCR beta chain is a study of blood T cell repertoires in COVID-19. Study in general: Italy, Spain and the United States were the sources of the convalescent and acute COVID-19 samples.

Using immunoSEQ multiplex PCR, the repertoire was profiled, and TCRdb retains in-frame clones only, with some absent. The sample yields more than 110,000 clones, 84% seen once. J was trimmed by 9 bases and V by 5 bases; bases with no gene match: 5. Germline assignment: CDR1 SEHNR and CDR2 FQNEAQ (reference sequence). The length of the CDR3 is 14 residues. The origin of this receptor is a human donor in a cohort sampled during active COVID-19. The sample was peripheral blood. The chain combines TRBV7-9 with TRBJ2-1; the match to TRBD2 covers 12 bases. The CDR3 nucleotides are TGTGCCAGCAGCGTTTGGACTAGCGGGGCTGAGCAGTTCTTC. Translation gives CASSVWTSGAEQFF.